The entry below describes one TCR beta chain. The antigen is undetermined. The authors produced TCR alpha and TCR beta cDNA libraries with sample barcodes and UMIs by 5'RACE using constant-segment primers. TCRdb reprocessed the 5' RACE reads with MiXCR, giving one entry per CDR3 protein. The profile covers about 300,000 distinct CDR3 sequences, with roughly 19% appearing a single time and around a fifth taken by the ten largest. These data originate in a study of T-cell memory formation after mild COVID-19. Overall study: Each donor largely had its own TCR clusters.

The CDR3 totals 12 residues. Trimming removed 0 bases from V and 9 bases from J, with 7 bases in between. CDR1 MNHEY and CDR2 SVGEGT come from the germline V gene. Study-wide results and limits: A second wave expanding day 15 to 37 was CD4+-biased; contracting clones were balanced.

The chain couples TRBV6-2 or TRBV6-3 to TRBJ2-3; D remains ambiguous. Sequenced: PBMCs or a T cell subset sorted from them (not recorded which). The receptor was isolated from a man aged 18 to 29 who had mild COVID-19 (a few samples of this study predate the infection). Cell type and time point are not known. Here the CDR3 DNA reads TGTGCCAGCAGTTACTCACCTCAAACGCAGTATTTT. Translated: CASSYSPQTQYF.